The clone carrying this T cell receptor (beta chain) was recorded at least ten times. The data belong to a study of blood T cell repertoires in COVID-19. Assay: immunoSEQ multiplex PCR; the TCRdb copy retains only in-frame clones and omits some. The sample holds roughly 90,000 clones; approximately 80% are singletons and the top ten take about a tenth. Sequenced input: peripheral blood. The TCR was taken from a woman in her 70s with acute or convalescent COVID-19.

The CDR3 bases are TGTGCCAGCAGCTTAGTTCCTAGCTTGGAGACCCAGTACTTC. Protein sequence: CASSLVPSLETQYF. J is TRBJ2-5 and V is TRBV7-2, with D perhaps matching TRBD2 (5 bases). Trimming removed 1 base at V and 5 bases at J, with 11 bases between. The CDR3 has 14 residues. Germline CDR1 and CDR2: SGHTA and FQGNSA.